The rows below give T cell receptor beta chains drawn from one sample of a study of T cells expressing NK-cell markers. TCRdb reprocessed the 5' RACE reads, with one entry per CDR3 protein and no DNA. The sample table sets out 500,000 to 700,000 distinct CDR3 sequences. Sample: blood T cells: a sorted CD56 or NKG2C T cell subset, CD4+ or CD8+ T cells, or bulk PBMC T cells (not recorded which). These receptors were taken from a man aged 18 to 35 in good health. Both conserved end residues are part of each CDR3. Each record gives: V gene, J gene, CDR3 protein.

v_call: TRBV14; j_call: TRBJ2-1; cdr3_aa: CASSQDRREGSVEQFF
v_call: TRBV4-2; j_call: TRBJ2-3; cdr3_aa: CASSPTFTDTQYF
v_call: TRBV28; j_call: TRBJ1-2; cdr3_aa: CASSLRTPGGYTF
v_call: TRBV20-1; j_call: TRBJ2-1; cdr3_aa: CSARDHTGTSGRYNEQFF
v_call: TRBV4-3; j_call: TRBJ2-1; cdr3_aa: CASSQDSAGGGNEQFF
v_call: TRBV11-1; j_call: TRBJ1-1; cdr3_aa: CASSLGINEAFF
v_call: TRBV9; j_call: TRBJ2-5; cdr3_aa: CASSVAMSRAQYF
v_call: TRBV12-3/TRBV12-4; j_call: TRBJ2-3; cdr3_aa: CASSPELAGGSDTQYF
v_call: TRBV4-3; j_call: TRBJ2-7; cdr3_aa: CASSQEEGGFYEQYF
v_call: TRBV20-1; j_call: TRBJ2-1; cdr3_aa: CSANLRGEQFF
v_call: TRBV27; j_call: TRBJ2-7; cdr3_aa: CASSLSRAGFYEQYF
v_call: TRBV11-2; j_call: TRBJ1-2; cdr3_aa: CASSLVVGDGYTF
v_call: TRBV10-3; j_call: TRBJ1-6; cdr3_aa: CAISGVGQGDSPLHF
v_call: TRBV11-2; j_call: TRBJ2-1; cdr3_aa: CASSLFGGGGGYNEQFF
v_call: TRBV10-3; j_call: TRBJ2-2; cdr3_aa: CAIRSGDRTTQSDTGELFF